This TCR beta chain was captured in a study of tumor-infiltrating lymphocytes in primary liver carcinoma. The wider study: The patients, men and women alike, were aged 30 to 69 years.

Without any cell sorting, about 19-30 mg of bulk tissue yielded co-extracted RNA and DNA. A constant-region primer served to make TCR beta cDNA from roughly 480 ng total RNA. It was through three nested multiplex PCR rounds of slightly modified ARM-PCR that TCR beta libraries arose. The two initial PCR rounds, about 9 cycles each, used TRBV1-TRBV30 forward and C-beta reverse primers. TCRdb reanalysed the multiplex PCR reads using MiXCR and keeps one entry per CDR3 protein. Of approximately 73,000 distinct CDR3 sequences in the sample, 55% to 75% are singletons; the top ten hold 25% to 30%. This CDR3 has 13 amino acids. Looked up from germline, CDR1 is WSHSY and CDR2 is SAAADI. The ends were cut back, 4 bases at V and 6 bases at J, with 13 bases in the middle.

The clonotype comes from a middle-aged man with primary liver carcinoma and hepatitis B virus infection. The sample comprised liver tumor tissue from sampling region 4. Subset defined: tumor region T4, right-lateral pole. The chain uses TRBV10-2 and TRBJ2-7; D is possibly TRBD2 (5 bases). The CDR3: CASSAAPAGEQYF. CDR3 in DNA: TGCGCCAGCAGTGCGGCCCCCGCGGGCGAGCAGTACTTC.